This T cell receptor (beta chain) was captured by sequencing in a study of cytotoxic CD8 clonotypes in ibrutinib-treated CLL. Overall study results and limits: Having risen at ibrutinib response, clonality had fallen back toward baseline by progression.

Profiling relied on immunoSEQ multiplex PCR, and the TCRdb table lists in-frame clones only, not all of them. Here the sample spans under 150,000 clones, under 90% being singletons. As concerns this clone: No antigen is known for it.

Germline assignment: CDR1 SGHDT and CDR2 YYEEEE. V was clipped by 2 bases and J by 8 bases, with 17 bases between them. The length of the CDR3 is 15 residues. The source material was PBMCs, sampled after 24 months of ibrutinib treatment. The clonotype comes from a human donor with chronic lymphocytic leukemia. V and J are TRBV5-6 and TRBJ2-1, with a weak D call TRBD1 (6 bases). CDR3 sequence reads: CASSFLVVQGHEQFF. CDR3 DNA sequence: TGTGCCAGCAGCTTCCTTGTTGTACAGGGCCATGAGCAGTTCTTC.